Reported below is one TCR beta chain. The specificity of this receptor is unknown. No qualities accompany the bases; no much larger clone lies one base away. The sample is drawn from a study of shared clonotypes between healthy human individuals (dated by TCRdb to the early 2020s). Context from the whole study: The cohort included a few men and a couple of women between 18 and 49 years of age. The study deeply sequenced blood TCR repertoires of about 5 healthy adults to estimate repertoire size and the extent of clonotype sharing between individuals. To increase sequencing depth and limit assay-specific biases, different laboratories used diverse techniques to prepare libraries and sequence TCR repertoires. Per donor, leukapheresis produced somewhere between about 0.94 and 9 billion PBMCs. Here is what the overall study found, with its caveats: Based on pairwise subsampling, the degree of clonotype sharing among donors was expected to be affected by sequencing depth. The genetic and exposure-history diversity represented was limited by the small number of donors. Sampling was restricted to blood, and TCR repertoires in tissues likely differ from the TCR repertoires found in blood.

Using the deep immunoSEQ assay, multiplex PCR amplified TCR CDR3 regions from genomic DNA. For each cell subset, the extracted genomic DNA was distributed evenly across all wells of several immunoSEQ 96-well plates, and each plate served as one replicate. For unsorted PBMC, 250 to 300 ng of genomic DNA, equivalent to around 33,000 T cell genomes, went into each replicate PCR. Ten immunoSEQ deep assay plates were used to sequence unsorted PBMC genomic DNA. Purified libraries were quantified with a Qubit 3.0 fluorometer, sized on a Bioanalyzer 2100, and re-quantified with the KAPA Library Quantification kit. A separate single-read 150-cycle Illumina NextSeq 550 flow cell was used to sequence each immunoSEQ 96-well plate. The published analysis was carried out like this. Because the immunoSEQ output included only junctional sequences and no quality scores, the filtering could not be the same as the filtering used for full-length reads. To assign V/J genes and CDR3, sequences were annotated against IMGT germline references using PyIR, a Python wrapper for IgBLAST v1.9. Reads with weak V/J assignments (E-value above 1e-6), missing CDR3, stop codons, out-of-frame junctions, or ambiguous translated residues were removed. A V3J clonotype was defined by an identical inferred V gene, J gene, and CDR3 amino acid sequence. To compute the percentage overlap between repertoires, the number of shared unique clonotypes was divided by the size of the smaller repertoire. Richness of each repertoire was evaluated using RTK rarefaction, the Chao1 estimator, and Recon v2.1 estimates of unobserved clonotypes. The table comes from immuneACCESS by way of TCRdb, which keeps in-frame sequences with V and J called. Part of the clones is missing from these tables; in studies checked, under half for an unresolved V gene and the rest for unknown reasons. D and trimming were read from the DNA, whereas the V and J calls and clone size are those reported in that table. In this sample the table shows about 480,000 clones, over 60% of which occur a single time. The ten largest account for about 12% of the sample.

The germline V gene gives CDR1 as MDHEN and CDR2 as SYDVKM. The CDR3 measures 16 amino acids from cysteine to phenylalanine. The retained sequence is limited to the CDR3, 48 bases, with the frame set at the first base. Here V drops 8 bases and J drops 2 bases, and the junction holds 12 bases not matched to any gene. The donors were healthy, HIV-negative adults who had no recently reported acute infections or vaccinations. Every donor was a Caucasian adult living in Nashville, Tennessee, USA. In the unsorted samples, around 81 million PBMCs were counted, and genomic DNA was extracted using the QIAamp DNA Blood Mini kit. After blood collection by leukapheresis, PBMCs were isolated using Ficoll-Histopaque density gradient centrifugation and then cryopreserved in the vapor phase of liquid nitrogen.

The receptor's source is a woman aged 40 to 50 in good health. Some clones in this sample may be carry-over from other donors' samples. Here the chain combines TRBV28 and TRBJ1-5, and 7 junctional nucleotides match TRBD1. The sample comprised PBMCs. The encoded CDR3 is CASLRGGGERNQPQHF. The sequenced DNA: TGTGCCAGCCTTAGGGGAGGGGGCGAACGCAATCAGCCCCAGCATTTT. Beyond the CDR3, the reference TRBV28 and TRBJ1-5 genes provide the residues; the full variable domain reads: DVKVTQSSRYLVKRTGEKVFLECVQDMDHENMFWYRQDPGLGLRLIYFSYDVKMKEKGDIPEGYSVSREKKERFSLILESASTNQTSMYLCASLRGGGERNQPQHFGDGTRLSIL.